A selection of T cell receptor beta chains follows, all from one sample in a study of a mutant IDH1 vaccine in newly diagnosed glioma. Antigens of these TCRs are unknown. Generated by immunoSEQ multiplex PCR, the TCRdb table keeps only in-frame clones and is missing some. Of about 40,000 clones listed, 84% are singletons. The sequenced sample was PBMCs, obtained from a glioma patient whose treatment included an IDH1 peptide vaccine. Receptors were obtained from a man between 40 and 49 years old with glioma. Both conserved end residues are part of each CDR3. D genes are given only for firm matches. Clone size is stated in some rows and not others, as once, few, many or a class when expanded.

cdr3_length,d_call,v_call,clone_size,j_call,cdr3_nt,cdr3_aa
12,-,TRBV5-6,-,TRBJ2-5,TGTGCCAGCAGCCGCCCCGTTGGGACCCAGTACTTC,CASSRPVGTQYF
15,TRBD2,TRBV4-1,-,TRBJ2-7,TGCGCCAGCAGGGCGAGACTAGCGGATCTATACGAGCAGTACTTC,CASRARLADLYEQYF
17,TRBD1,TRBV19,-,TRBJ2-1,TGTGCCAGTAGCCCCGGACAGGGAGGAGAATCCTACAATGAGCAGTTCTTC,CASSPGQGGESYNEQFF
14,-,TRBV6-1,-,TRBJ1-2,TGTGCCAGCAGTGAAGGAGGGACTGCCTCCGGCTACACCTTC,CASSEGGTASGYTF
15,TRBD2,TRBV7-6,-,TRBJ2-3,TGTGCCAGCAGCCGTGGGACTACAAGTACAGATACGCAGTATTTT,CASSRGTTSTDTQYF
14,TRBD1,TRBV10-3,-,TRBJ2-3,TGTGCCATCAAAGAAACAGGGGGCGCAGATACGCAGTATTTT,CAIKETGGADTQYF
15,-,TRBV7-2,-,TRBJ1-1,TGTGCCAGCAGCTTCGGGAGGAGGAGTTCTACTGAAGCTTTCTTT,CASSFGRRSSTEAFF
13,-,TRBV5-1,-,TRBJ2-7,TGCGCCAGCAGCTTGCCGGAATTCTACGAGCAGTACTTC,CASSLPEFYEQYF
17,TRBD2,TRBV7-9,-,TRBJ2-1,TGTGCCAGCAGCTTATCGGGACTAGCACAAAGCGGGAATGAGCAGTTCTTC,CASSLSGLAQSGNEQFF
16,-,TRBV5-6,-,TRBJ2-3,TGTGCCAGCAGCTTGGATAGAGGGGCCCTCACAGATACGCAGTATTTT,CASSLDRGALTDTQYF
12,-,TRBV6-1,-,TRBJ1-1,TGTGCCAGCAGTGATACTAGTAGGGGGGCTTTCTTT,CASSDTSRGAFF
12,-,TRBV2,few,TRBJ1-1,TGTGCCAGCACAAGGGGCTCCTGGTCAGCTTTCTTT,CASTRGSWSAFF
15,-,TRBV4-1,-,TRBJ2-5,TGCGCCAGCAGCCGTCGTGTAGGGAGCCAAGAGACCCAGTACTTC,CASSRRVGSQETQYF
16,-,TRBV6-5,-,TRBJ1-2,TGTGCCAGCAGTTATAGGACGGAGCCTTCCAGCTATGGCTACACCTTC,CASSYRTEPSSYGYTF
14,TRBD2,TRBV7-3,-,TRBJ2-5,TGTGCCAGCAGCTTAGCGGGAGTCCGAGAGACCCAGTACTTC,CASSLAGVRETQYF
13,TRBD2,TRBV27,-,TRBJ2-7,TGTGCCAGCAGTCGGGGGGGGCGGTACGAGCAGTACTTC,CASSRGGRYEQYF
16,TRBD1,TRBV19,once,TRBJ1-4,TGTGCCAGTACCACCGGGACAGGGGGCTTGAATGAAAAACTGTTTTTT,CASTTGTGGLNEKLFF
16,TRBD1,TRBV4-3,-,TRBJ1-4,TGCGCCAGCAGCCGAGGACAGGGAACAACTAATGAAAAACTGTTTTTT,CASSRGQGTTNEKLFF
17,-,TRBV2,-,TRBJ2-4,TGTGCCAGCAGTGCCTCGCGGGACAGCTTAGCCAAAAACATTCAGTACTTC,CASSASRDSLAKNIQYF